These 7 T cell receptor beta chains came from one sample sequenced in a study of a mutant IDH1 vaccine in newly diagnosed glioma (TCRdb year 2021). Libraries were constructed by the immunoSEQ multiplex PCR assay. Imported from immuneACCESS, the table was reduced by TCRdb to in-frame sequences with V and J called. These copies leave out some clones; in studies compared against another copy, an unresolved V gene accounts for under half, and the cause of the remainder is not known. This sample lists around 54,000 clones; about nine tenths were detected once. The ten largest account for about 1.3% of the sample. Read against the paper, the sample's time point label means: week 23, last vaccination. Each vaccine dose, consisting of 300 ug of a 20-mer mutant IDH1 peptide in Montanide, was administered subcutaneously with topical imiquimod. Antigens for these TCRs are unknown. Sequencing used PBMCs, obtained from a glioma patient whose treatment included an IDH1 peptide vaccine. The receptors originated from a man aged 35-49 years with glioma.

This rearrangement joins TRBV20-1 to TRBJ2-3; no firm D call. V was pared by 6 bases and J by 5 bases, with 9 bases between. The CDR3 is 11 residues long. Germline V gene lookup returns CDR1 DFQATT and CDR2 SNEGSKA (reference sequence). CDR3 nucleotides: TGCAGTGCCTCTGATTTAGATACGCAGTATTTT. The encoded protein is CSASDLDTQYF.

The chain employs TRBV14 and TRBJ1-4, with D perhaps matching TRBD1 (6 bases). CDR1 and CDR2 from the germline V gene are SGHDN and FVKESK. V lost 6 bases to trimming and J lost 4 bases, with 15 bases between them. The CDR3 sequence is 15 residues long. The CDR3 DNA reads TGTGCCAGCAGGAGGGGACACTCCGTTAATGAAAAACTGTTTTTT. Amino acid sequence: CASRRGHSVNEKLFF.

The genes are TRBV11-3 and TRBJ2-1; the D gene could be TRBD1 or TRBD2 (5 bases each). The germline V and J ends were trimmed by 1 base and 10 bases, with 8 bases remaining between them. CDR3 length: 12 residues. Germline CDR1 is SGHNT and CDR2 is YENEEA. CDR3 residues: CASSLGRGEQFF. In nucleotides, the CDR3 is TGTGCCAGCAGCTTAGGCCGGGGCGAGCAGTTCTTC.

The chain's CDR3 is CASSQEVRGQAEAFF. DNA for the CDR3: TGCGCCAGCAGCCAAGAAGTCCGGGGGCAAGCTGAAGCTTTCTTT. The chain couples TRBV4-1 to TRBJ1-1, with D maybe TRBD1 (6 bases). With 0 bases removed from V and 6 bases from J, the gap between germline ends came to 14 bases. Germline CDR1 is MGHRA and CDR2 is YSYEKL. The CDR3 extends over 15 amino acids.

The rearrangement links TRBV28 to TRBJ2-7; no reliable D call. Trimming stripped 5 bases from V and 9 bases from J, with 14 bases between. The germline V gene has CDR1 MDHEN and CDR2 SYDVKM. CDR3 length: 12 amino acids. The CDR3 DNA reads TGTGCCAGCAGTCTCGACCAGAGTGGGCAGTACTTC. It yields the protein CASSLDQSGQYF.

The chain employs TRBV27 and TRBJ2-2, with TRBD1 as a possible D gene (5 bases). There are 17 residues in the CDR3. CDR1 and CDR2 from the germline V gene are MNHEY and SMNVEV (reference sequence). Trimming stripped 5 bases from V and 1 base from J, with 17 bases between. CDR3 loop: CASSPPWGTVNTGELFF. The DNA of the CDR3 is TGTGCCAGCAGTCCCCCCTGGGGCACAGTGAACACCGGGGAGCTGTTTTTT.

The V call is TRBV6-5, the J call TRBJ1-1, with TRBD1 as a possible D gene (6 bases). The CDR3 has 14 residues. Looked up from germline, CDR1 is MNHEY and CDR2 is SVGAGI. The V gene lost 6 bases and the J gene lost 1 base, with 12 bases spanning the gap. CDR3 nucleotides: TGTGCCAGCAGAAAACCGACAGGGAACACTGAAGCTTTCTTT. Amino acids: CASRKPTGNTEAFF.